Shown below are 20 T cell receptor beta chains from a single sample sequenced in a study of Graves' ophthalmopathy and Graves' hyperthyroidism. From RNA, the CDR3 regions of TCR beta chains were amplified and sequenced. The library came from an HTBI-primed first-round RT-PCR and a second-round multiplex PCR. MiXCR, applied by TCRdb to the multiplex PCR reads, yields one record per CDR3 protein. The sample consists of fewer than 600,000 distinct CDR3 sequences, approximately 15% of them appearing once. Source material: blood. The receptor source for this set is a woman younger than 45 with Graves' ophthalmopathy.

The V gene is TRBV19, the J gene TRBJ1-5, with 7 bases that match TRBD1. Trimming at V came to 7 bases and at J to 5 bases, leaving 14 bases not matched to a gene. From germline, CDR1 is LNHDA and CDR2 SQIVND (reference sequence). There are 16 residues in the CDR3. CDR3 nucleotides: TGTGCCAGTAATCCGACTCCGGTACAGGGGTATCAGCCCCAGCATTTT. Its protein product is CASNPTPVQGYQPQHF.

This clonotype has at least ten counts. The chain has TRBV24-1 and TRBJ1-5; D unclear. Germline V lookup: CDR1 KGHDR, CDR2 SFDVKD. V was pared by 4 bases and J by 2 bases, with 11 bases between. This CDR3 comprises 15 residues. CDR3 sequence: CATSDKTTGNQPQHF. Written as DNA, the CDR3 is TGTGCCACCAGTGACAAAACTACAGGCAATCAGCCCCAGCATTTT.

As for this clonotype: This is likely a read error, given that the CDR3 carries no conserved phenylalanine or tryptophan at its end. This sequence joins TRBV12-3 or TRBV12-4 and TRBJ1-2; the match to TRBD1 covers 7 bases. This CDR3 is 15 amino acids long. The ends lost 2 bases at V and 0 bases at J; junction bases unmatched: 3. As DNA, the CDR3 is TGTGCCAGCAGTTTACCCGGGACAGCTAACTATGGCTACACCATC. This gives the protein CASSLPGTANYGYTI.

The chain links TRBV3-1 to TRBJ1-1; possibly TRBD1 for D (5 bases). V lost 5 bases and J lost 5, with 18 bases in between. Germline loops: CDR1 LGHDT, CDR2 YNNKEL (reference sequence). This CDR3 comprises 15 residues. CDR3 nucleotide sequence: TGTGCCAGCAGCTTCCGGACGGCGGGGGGTACTGAAGCTTTCTTT. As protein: CASSFRTAGGTEAFF.

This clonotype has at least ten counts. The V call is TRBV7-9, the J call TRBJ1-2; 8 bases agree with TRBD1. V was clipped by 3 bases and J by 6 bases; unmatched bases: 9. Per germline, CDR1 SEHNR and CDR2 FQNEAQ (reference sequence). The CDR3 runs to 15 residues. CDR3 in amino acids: CASSLAGRTGNGYTF. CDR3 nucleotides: TGTGCCAGCAGCTTGGCGGGTAGGACAGGGAATGGCTACACCTTC.

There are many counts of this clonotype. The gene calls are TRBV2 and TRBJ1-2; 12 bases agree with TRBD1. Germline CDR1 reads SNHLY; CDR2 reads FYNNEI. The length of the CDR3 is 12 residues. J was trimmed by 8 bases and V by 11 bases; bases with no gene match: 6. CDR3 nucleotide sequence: TGTGCCGGGACAGGGGGCAGCGAGGGCTACACCTTC. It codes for CAGTGGSEGYTF.

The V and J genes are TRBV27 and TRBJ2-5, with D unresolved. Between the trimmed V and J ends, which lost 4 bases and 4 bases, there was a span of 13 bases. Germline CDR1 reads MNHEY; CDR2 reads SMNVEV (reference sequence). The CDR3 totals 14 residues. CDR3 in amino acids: CASSYRVDAETQYF. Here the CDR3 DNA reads TGTGCCAGCAGTTACCGGGTTGATGCAGAGACCCAGTACTTC.

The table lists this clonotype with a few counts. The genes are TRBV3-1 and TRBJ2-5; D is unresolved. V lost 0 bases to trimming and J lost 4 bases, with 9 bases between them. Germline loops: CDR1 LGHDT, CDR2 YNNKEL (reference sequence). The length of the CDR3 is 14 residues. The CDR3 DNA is TGTGCCAGCAGCCAAGATTGGCGAGGAGAGACCCAGTACTTC. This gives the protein CASSQDWRGETQYF.

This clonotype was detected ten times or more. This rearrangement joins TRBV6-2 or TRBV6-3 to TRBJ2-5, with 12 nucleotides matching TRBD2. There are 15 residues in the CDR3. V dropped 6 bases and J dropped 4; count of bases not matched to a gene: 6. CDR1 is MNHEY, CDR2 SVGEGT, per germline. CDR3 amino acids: CASRRSSGGVETQYF. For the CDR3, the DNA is TGTGCCAGCAGAAGGTCTAGCGGGGGGGTAGAGACCCAGTACTTC.

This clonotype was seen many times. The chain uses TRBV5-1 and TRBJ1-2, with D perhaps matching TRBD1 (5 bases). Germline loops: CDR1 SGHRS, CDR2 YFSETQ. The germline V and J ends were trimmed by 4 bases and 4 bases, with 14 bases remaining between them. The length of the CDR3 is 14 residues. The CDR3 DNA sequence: TGCGCCAGCAGCGCGTGGGGGAACGGCTATGGCTACACCTTC. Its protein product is CASSAWGNGYGYTF. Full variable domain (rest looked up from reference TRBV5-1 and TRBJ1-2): KAGVTQTPRYLIKTRGQQVTLSCSPISGHRSVSWYQQTPGQGLQFLFEYFSETQRNKGNFPGRFSGRQFSNSRSEMNVSTLELGDSALYLCASSAWGNGYGYTFGSGTRLTVV.

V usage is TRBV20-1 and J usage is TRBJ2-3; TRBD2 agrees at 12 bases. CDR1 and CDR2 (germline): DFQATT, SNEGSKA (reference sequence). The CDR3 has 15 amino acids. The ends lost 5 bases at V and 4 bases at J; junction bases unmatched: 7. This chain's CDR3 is CSAGRLAGVSDTQYF. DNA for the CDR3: TGCAGTGCTGGTAGACTAGCGGGAGTATCAGATACGCAGTATTTT.

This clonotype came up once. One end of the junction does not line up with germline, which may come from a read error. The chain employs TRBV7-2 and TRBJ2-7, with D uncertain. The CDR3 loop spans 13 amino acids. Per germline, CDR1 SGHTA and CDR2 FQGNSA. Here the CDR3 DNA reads TGTGCCAGCAGCTTAGCGCCTGCCTACGAGCAGTGCTTC. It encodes CASSLAPAYEQCF.

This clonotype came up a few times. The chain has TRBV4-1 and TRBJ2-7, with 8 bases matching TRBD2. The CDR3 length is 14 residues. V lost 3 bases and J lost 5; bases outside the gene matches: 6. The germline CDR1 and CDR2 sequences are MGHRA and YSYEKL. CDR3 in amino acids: CASSHVGSGDEQYF. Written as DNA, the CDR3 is TGCGCCAGCAGCCACGTTGGTAGCGGGGACGAGCAGTACTTC.

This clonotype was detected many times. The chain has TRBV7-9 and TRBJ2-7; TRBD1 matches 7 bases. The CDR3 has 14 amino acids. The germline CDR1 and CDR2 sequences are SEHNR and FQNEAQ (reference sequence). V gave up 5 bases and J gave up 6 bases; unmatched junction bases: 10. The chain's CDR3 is CASSTPLTGAEQYF. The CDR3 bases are TGTGCCAGCAGCACCCCCCTCACAGGGGCCGAGCAGTACTTC.

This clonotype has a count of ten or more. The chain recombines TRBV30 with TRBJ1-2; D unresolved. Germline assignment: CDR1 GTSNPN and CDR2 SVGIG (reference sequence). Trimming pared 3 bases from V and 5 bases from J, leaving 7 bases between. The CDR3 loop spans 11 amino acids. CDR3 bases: TGTGCCTGGAGCCCCCGATATGGCTACACCTTC. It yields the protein CAWSPRYGYTF. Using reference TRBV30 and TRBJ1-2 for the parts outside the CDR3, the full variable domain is SQTIHQWPATLVQPVGSPLSLECTVEGTSNPNLYWYRQAAGRGLQLLFYSVGIGQISSEVPQNLSASRPQDRQFILSSKKLLLSDSGFYLCAWSPRYGYTFGSGTRLTVV.

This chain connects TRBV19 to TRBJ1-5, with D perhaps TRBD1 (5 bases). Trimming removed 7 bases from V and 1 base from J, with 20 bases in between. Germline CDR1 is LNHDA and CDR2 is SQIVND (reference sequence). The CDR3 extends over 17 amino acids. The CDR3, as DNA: TGTGCCAGTAACCGCGAACAGGAGGGTCGGAGCAATCAGCCCCAGCATTTT. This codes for CASNREQEGRSNQPQHF.

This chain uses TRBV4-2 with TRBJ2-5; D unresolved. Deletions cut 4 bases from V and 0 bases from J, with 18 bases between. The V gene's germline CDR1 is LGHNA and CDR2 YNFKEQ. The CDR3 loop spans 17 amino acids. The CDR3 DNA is TGTGCCAGCAGCCCGTTTGGTCGACCGGTCGACCAAGAGACCCAGTACTTC. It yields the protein CASSPFGRPVDQETQYF.

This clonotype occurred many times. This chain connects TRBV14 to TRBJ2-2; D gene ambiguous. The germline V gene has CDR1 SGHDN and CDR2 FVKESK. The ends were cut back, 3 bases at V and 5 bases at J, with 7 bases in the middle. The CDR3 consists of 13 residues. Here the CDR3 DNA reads TGTGCCAGCAGCCAGGAGTTAACCGGGGAGCTGTTTTTT. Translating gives CASSQELTGELFF.

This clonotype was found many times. The CDR3 nucleotides read TGCAGCGGGAATGACTACAGGGGCTCCTACGAGCAGTACTTC. This encodes CSGNDYRGSYEQYF. The V and J genes are TRBV20-1 and TRBJ2-7, with TRBD1 matching over 7 bases. CDR3 size: 14 residues. Germline V gene data show CDR1 as DFQATT and CDR2 as SNEGSKA (reference sequence).

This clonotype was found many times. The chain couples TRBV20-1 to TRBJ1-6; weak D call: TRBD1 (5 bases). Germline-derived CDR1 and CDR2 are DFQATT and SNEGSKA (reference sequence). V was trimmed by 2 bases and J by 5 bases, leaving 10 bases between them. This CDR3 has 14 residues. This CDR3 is CSARLTRDNSPLHF. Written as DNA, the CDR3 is TGCAGTGCTAGACTGACCAGGGATAATTCACCCCTCCACTTT.